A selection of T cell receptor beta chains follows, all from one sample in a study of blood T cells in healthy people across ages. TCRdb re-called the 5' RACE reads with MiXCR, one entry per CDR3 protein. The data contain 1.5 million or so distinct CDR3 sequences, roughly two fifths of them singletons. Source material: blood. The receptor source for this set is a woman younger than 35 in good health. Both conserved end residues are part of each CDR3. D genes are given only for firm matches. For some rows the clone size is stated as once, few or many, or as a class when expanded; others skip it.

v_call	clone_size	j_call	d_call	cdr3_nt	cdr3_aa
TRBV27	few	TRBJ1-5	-	TGTGCCAGCAGTAGCCTTTTTAGCAATCAGCCCCAGCATTTT	CASSSLFSNQPQHF
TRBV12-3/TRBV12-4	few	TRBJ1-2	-	TGTGCCAGCACCCCCCATCCGGGGTATAACTATGGCTACACCTTC	CASTPHPGYNYGYTF
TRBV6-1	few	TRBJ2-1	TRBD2	TGTGCCAGCAGTCCCCACGGGACTAGCGGGGGGGCAAGGAATGAGCAGTTCTTC	CASSPHGTSGGARNEQFF
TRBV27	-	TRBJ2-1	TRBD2	TGTGCCAGCAGTCTAGCGGGGACTCACAATGAGCAGTTCTTC	CASSLAGTHNEQFF
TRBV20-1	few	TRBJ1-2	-	TGCAGTGCTTCAAATGGCTACACCTTC	CSASNGYTF
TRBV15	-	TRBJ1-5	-	TGTGCCACCAGCAGAGGAGCGTGGCAGCCCCAGCATTTT	CATSRGAWQPQHF
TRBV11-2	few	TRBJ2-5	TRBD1	TGTGCCAGCAGCTCCACCCTACAGGGGACAACCCAGTACTTC	CASSSTLQGTTQYF
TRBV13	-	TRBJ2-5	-	TGTGCCAGCAGCGGAGGAGGGGATGAGAGATACAATGAGCAGTACTTC	CASSGGGDERYNEQYF
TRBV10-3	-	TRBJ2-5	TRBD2	TGTGCCATCAGTGAGTCAGGACTAGCGGGGGACAATGAGCAGTACTTC	CAISESGLAGDNEQYF
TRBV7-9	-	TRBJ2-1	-	TGTGCCAGCAGCCTTTGGGGAGAGCGCTACAATGAGCAGTTCTTC	CASSLWGERYNEQFF
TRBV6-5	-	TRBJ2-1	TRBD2	TGTGCCAGCAGTTACTACGGGGAGGGCAATGAGCAGTTCTTC	CASSYYGEGNEQFF
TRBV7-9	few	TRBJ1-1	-	TGTGCCAGCAGCTTATCGGCGGGAGTTCGGACTGAAGCTTTCTTT	CASSLSAGVRTEAFF
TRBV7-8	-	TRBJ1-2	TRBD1	TGTGCCAGCAGCTTAGTCCGACAGGGGGTCAATGGCTACACCTTC	CASSLVRQGVNGYTF
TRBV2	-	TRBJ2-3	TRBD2	TGTGCCAGCAGCCTAGCGGGGGCGGATATGCAGTATTTT	CASSLAGADMQYF
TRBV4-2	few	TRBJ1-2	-	TGTGCCAGCAGCCAAGATGAGGGCCAGGGTAACTATGGCTACACCTTC	CASSQDEGQGNYGYTF
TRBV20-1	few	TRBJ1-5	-	TGCAGTCTTCTCAGGGGCACCCATCAGCCCCAGCATTTT	CSLLRGTHQPQHF
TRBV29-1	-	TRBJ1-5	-	TGCAGCGTTACTTTTGGGGGAGGCCAGCCCCAGCATTTT	CSVTFGGGQPQHF
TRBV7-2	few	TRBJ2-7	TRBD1	TGTGCCAGCAGCCCAGGTTGGGGGACAGGGAGCTCCTACGAGCAGTACTTC	CASSPGWGTGSSYEQYF
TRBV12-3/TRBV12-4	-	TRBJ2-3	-	TGTGCCAGCAGTTCCTCTAAGTCGGCGGGAGATACGCAGTATTTT	CASSSSKSAGDTQYF
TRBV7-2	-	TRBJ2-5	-	TGTGCCAACAGCTTAGGAGGATTCAGGGTTACCCAGTACTTC	CANSLGGFRVTQYF
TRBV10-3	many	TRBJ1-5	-	TGTGCCATCAGTGAGTCGCCCACCGAGGACACACATCAGCCCCAGCATTTT	CAISESPTEDTHQPQHF
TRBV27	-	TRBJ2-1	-	TGTGCCAGCAGTTTGGTAGGGAGTAACAATGAGCAGTTCTTC	CASSLVGSNNEQFF
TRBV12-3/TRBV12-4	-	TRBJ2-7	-	TGTGCCAGCAGTTTGGGACTTCACCAGGGTGAGCAGTACTTC	CASSLGLHQGEQYF
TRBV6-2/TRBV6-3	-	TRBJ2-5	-	TGTGCCAGCAGTTACGACCCCGACGCAAGGGAGACCCAGTACTTC	CASSYDPDARETQYF
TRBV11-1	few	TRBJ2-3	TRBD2	TGTGCCAGCAGCTTTTCAGCGGGAGGGGATACGCAGTATTTT	CASSFSAGGDTQYF
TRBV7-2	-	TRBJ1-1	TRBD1	TGTGCCAGCAGCTGGGACAGGGGAAGAGTTTTCTTT	CASSWDRGRVFF
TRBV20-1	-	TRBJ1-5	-	TGCAGTGCTAGAGCTGGTCAGCCCCAGCATTTT	CSARAGQPQHF